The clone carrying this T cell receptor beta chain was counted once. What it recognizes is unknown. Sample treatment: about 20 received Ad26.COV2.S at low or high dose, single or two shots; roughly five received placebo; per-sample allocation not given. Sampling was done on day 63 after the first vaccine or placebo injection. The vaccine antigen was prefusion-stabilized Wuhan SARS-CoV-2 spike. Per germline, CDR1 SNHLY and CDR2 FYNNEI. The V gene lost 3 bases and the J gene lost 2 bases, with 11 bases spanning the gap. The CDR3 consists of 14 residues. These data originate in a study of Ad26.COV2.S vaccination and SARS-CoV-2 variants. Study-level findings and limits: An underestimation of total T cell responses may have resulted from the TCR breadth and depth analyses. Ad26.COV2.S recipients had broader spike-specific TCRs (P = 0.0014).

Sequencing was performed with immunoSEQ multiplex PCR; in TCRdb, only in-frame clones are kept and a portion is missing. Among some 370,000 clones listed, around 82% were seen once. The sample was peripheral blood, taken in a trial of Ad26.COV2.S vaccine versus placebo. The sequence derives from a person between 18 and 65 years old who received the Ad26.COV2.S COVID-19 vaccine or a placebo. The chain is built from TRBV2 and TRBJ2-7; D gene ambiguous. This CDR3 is CASSDGHYPYEQYF. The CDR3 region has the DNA TGTGCCAGCAGTGACGGGCATTATCCCTACGAGCAGTACTTC.